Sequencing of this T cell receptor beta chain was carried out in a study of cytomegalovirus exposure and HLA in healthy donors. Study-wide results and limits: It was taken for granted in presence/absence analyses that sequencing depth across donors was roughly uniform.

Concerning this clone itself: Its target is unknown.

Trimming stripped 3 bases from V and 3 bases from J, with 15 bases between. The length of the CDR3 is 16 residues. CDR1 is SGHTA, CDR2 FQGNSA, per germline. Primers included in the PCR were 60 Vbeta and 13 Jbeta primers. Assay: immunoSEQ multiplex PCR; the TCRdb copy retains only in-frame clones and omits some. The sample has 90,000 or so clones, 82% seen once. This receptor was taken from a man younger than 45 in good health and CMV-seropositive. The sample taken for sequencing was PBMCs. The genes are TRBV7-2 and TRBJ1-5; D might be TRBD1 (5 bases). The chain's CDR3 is CASSFAPDSFNQPQHF. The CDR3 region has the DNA TGTGCCAGCAGCTTCGCCCCAGACAGTTTCAATCAGCCCCAGCATTTT.